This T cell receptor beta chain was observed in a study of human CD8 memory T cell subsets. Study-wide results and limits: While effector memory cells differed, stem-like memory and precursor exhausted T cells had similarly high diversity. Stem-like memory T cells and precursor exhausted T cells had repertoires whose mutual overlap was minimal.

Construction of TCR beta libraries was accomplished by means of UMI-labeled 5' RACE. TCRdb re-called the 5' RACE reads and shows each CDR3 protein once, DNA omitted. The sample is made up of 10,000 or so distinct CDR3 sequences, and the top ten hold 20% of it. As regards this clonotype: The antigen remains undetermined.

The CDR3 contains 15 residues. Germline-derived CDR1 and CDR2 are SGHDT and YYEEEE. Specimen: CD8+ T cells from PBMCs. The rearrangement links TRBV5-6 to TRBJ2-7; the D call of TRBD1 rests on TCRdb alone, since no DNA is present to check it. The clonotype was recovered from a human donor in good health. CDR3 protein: CASSFPREVRGEQYF. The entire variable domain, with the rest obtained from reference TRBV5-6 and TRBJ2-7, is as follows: DAGVTQSPTHLIKTRGQQVTLRCSPKSGHDTVSWYQQALGQGPQFIFQYYEEEERQRGNFPDRFSGHQFPNYSSELNVNALLLGDSALYLCASSFPREVRGEQYFGPGTRLTVT.